Sequencing of this T cell receptor (beta chain) was carried out in a study of blood T cell repertoires in COVID-19. Original processing methods: Amplification of reference gene primers was used by the study to estimate nucleated cell counts. Measured with immunoSEQ multiplex PCR; TCRdb has only the in-frame clones, and not every one. Clonal size and the V and J genes are those of that table, whereas D and trimming came from the DNA. Of about 480,000 clones detected, nearly 90% appear once; the ten largest clones hold about 2%. Germline lookup yields CDR1 MNHEY and CDR2 SMNVEV (reference sequence). The junction had 17 bases not matched to a gene; V was cut back by 5 bases and J by 12 bases. This CDR3 is 15 amino acids long.

This receptor was identified in a woman aged 18-35 years with acute COVID-19. Sequences were obtained from PBMCs or T cells enriched from blood (not recorded which). V gene TRBV27 combines with J gene TRBJ1-2; 8 nucleotides agree with TRBD1. The CDR3 spells CASSHISEGQAFHTF. In nucleotides, the CDR3 is TGTGCCAGCAGTCACATCTCCGAGGGACAGGCGTTCCACACCTTC.